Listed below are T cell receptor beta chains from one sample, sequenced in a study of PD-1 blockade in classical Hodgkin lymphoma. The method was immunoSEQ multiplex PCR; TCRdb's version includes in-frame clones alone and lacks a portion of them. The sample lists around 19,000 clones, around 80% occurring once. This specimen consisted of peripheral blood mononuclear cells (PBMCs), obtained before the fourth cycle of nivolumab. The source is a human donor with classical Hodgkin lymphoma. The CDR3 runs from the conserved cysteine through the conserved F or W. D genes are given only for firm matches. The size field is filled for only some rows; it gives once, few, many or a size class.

DNA: TGTGCCAGCAGGGTTGACGGGGACTATGGCTACACCTTC
CDR3: CASRVDGDYGYTF
V: TRBV2
J: TRBJ1-2
size: .
D: .

DNA: TGTGCCAGCAGTTTTGTTCCCCGCACGAAGCAGTACTTC
CDR3: CASSFVPRTKQYF
V: TRBV28
J: TRBJ2-7
size: .
D: .

DNA: TGTGCCAGCAGCTCGGACAGGGGAACCTACGAGCAGTACTTC
CDR3: CASSSDRGTYEQYF
V: TRBV13
J: TRBJ2-7
size: .
D: TRBD1

DNA: TGCGCCAGCAGCATCCGGACGGGTACGGCTGAAGCTTTCTTT
CDR3: CASSIRTGTAEAFF
V: TRBV5-1
J: TRBJ1-1
size: .
D: .

DNA: TGTGCCAGCAGCGTAGACACCCATCCTAACTATGGCTACACCTTC
CDR3: CASSVDTHPNYGYTF
V: TRBV9
J: TRBJ1-2
size: .
D: .

DNA: TGCGCCAGCAGCATCACCCCGGGACAGGGAAAGGTAATGAACACTGAAGCTTTCTTT
CDR3: CASSITPGQGKVMNTEAFF
V: TRBV5-1
J: TRBJ1-1
size: few
D: TRBD1

DNA: TGTGCCAGCAGTTTAGGATTTACAAACGAGCAGTACTTC
CDR3: CASSLGFTNEQYF
V: TRBV27
J: TRBJ2-7
size: medium-sized
D: .

DNA: TGTGCCAGCAGCTTAAGGACAATTGAAGCTTTCTTT
CDR3: CASSLRTIEAFF
V: TRBV11-2
J: TRBJ1-1
size: few
D: .

DNA: TGTGCCAGCAGCTTCGGGACAGGAGAGAACACCGGGGAGCTGTTTTTT
CDR3: CASSFGTGENTGELFF
V: TRBV7-6
J: TRBJ2-2
size: .
D: TRBD1

DNA: TGTGCCAGTGAGAAAGGGAATAGCAATCAGCCCCAGCATTTT
CDR3: CASEKGNSNQPQHF
V: TRBV19
J: TRBJ1-5
size: .
D: .

DNA: TGTGCCAGCAGTTTACTGGGGGGGAATGGCTACACCTTC
CDR3: CASSLLGGNGYTF
V: TRBV27
J: TRBJ1-2
size: .
D: .

DNA: TGTGCCAGCCTCCGGACAGGGGTGGATACGCAGTATTTT
CDR3: CASLRTGVDTQYF
V: TRBV5-6
J: TRBJ2-3
size: .
D: TRBD1

DNA: TGTGCCAGTAGTATTGGCGACAGGGCCTACGAGCAGTACTTC
CDR3: CASSIGDRAYEQYF
V: TRBV19
J: TRBJ2-7
size: .
D: TRBD1

DNA: TGCAGCGTTGAGAGGACAGCGAACACTGAAGCTTTCTTT
CDR3: CSVERTANTEAFF
V: TRBV29-1
J: TRBJ1-1
size: .
D: .

DNA: TGTGCCAGCAGTACCCGGGACAGGGGGTTCCGAAATGAAAAACTGTTTTTT
CDR3: CASSTRDRGFRNEKLFF
V: TRBV28
J: TRBJ1-4
size: few
D: TRBD1

DNA: TGTGCCAGCAGTTCAACAGGGTCTGGAGGAAACACCATATATTTT
CDR3: CASSSTGSGGNTIYF
V: TRBV2
J: TRBJ1-3
size: .
D: .

DNA: TGTGCCAGCAGCCAGAGCTCTGGGGCCAACGTCCTGACTTTC
CDR3: CASSQSSGANVLTF
V: TRBV14
J: TRBJ2-6
size: .
D: .

DNA: TGTGCCAGCAGAAACCCACGGACGGGGGCCTTAGGGACCCAGTACTTC
CDR3: CASRNPRTGALGTQYF
V: TRBV28
J: TRBJ2-5
size: .
D: .

DNA: TGCGCCAGCAGCTACAAGGGGGGAAACACCATATATTTT
CDR3: CASSYKGGNTIYF
V: TRBV4-1
J: TRBJ1-3
size: .
D: .

DNA: TGTGCCTCCAGGGCGGGGTATGGCTACACCTTC
CDR3: CASRAGYGYTF
V: TRBV6-6
J: TRBJ1-2
size: .
D: .

DNA: TGTGCCAGCAGTTTAGTGGGGGTGTACGAGCAGTACTTC
CDR3: CASSLVGVYEQYF
V: TRBV27
J: TRBJ2-7
size: .
D: .

DNA: TGTGCCAGCAGCGGGACAGGGGGCAATCAGCCCCAGCATTTT
CDR3: CASSGTGGNQPQHF
V: TRBV2
J: TRBJ1-5
size: .
D: TRBD1

DNA: TGTGCCAGCAGTTTGAGACAGGGTCGCAACGAGCAGTACTTC
CDR3: CASSLRQGRNEQYF
V: TRBV28
J: TRBJ2-7
size: .
D: TRBD1

DNA: TGCGCCAGCAGCCTCCGGGACCACACAGATACGCAGTATTTT
CDR3: CASSLRDHTDTQYF
V: TRBV5-1
J: TRBJ2-3
size: .
D: .

DNA: TGTGCCAGCAGCTATATGGCAGATACGCAGTATTTT
CDR3: CASSYMADTQYF
V: TRBV5-5
J: TRBJ2-3
size: .
D: .

DNA: TGTGCCAGCAGCTTAGTATGGAATGAGCAGTTCTTC
CDR3: CASSLVWNEQFF
V: TRBV7-9
J: TRBJ2-1
size: .
D: .

DNA: TGTGCCAGCAGCTTAGGGGCCGGCAGCACAGATACGCAGTATTTT
CDR3: CASSLGAGSTDTQYF
V: TRBV11-1
J: TRBJ2-3
size: .
D: .

DNA: TGTGCCAGCAGCGCCGGGACACGGCCCTACGAGCAGTACTTC
CDR3: CASSAGTRPYEQYF
V: TRBV9
J: TRBJ2-7
size: few
D: .

DNA: TGTGCCAGCAGCTTCACCGGGACTAACTATGGCTACACCTTC
CDR3: CASSFTGTNYGYTF
V: TRBV25-1
J: TRBJ1-2
size: once
D: .

DNA: TGTGCCAGCAGCCCACGGGACAGAAGCACAGATACGCAGTATTTT
CDR3: CASSPRDRSTDTQYF
V: TRBV4-2
J: TRBJ2-3
size: once
D: TRBD1

DNA: TGTGCCAGCTCACCCTCTGGGCCCCGTGAAGCTTTCTTT
CDR3: CASSPSGPREAFF
V: TRBV18
J: TRBJ1-1
size: .
D: .

DNA: TGTGCCAGCAGCAACTCGTTAGATGGGGGTGGATGGGCTGAGCAGTTCTTC
CDR3: CASSNSLDGGGWAEQFF
V: TRBV7-9
J: TRBJ2-1
size: .
D: .

DNA: TGTGCCAGCAGCTTAACAGGGATCAGTTCAGATACGCAGTATTTT
CDR3: CASSLTGISSDTQYF
V: TRBV7-3
J: TRBJ2-3
size: .
D: .

DNA: TGTGCCAGCAGCCTTAACAGGGAGGACTACTATGGCTACACCTTC
CDR3: CASSLNREDYYGYTF
V: TRBV7-2
J: TRBJ1-2
size: .
D: .

DNA: TGTGCCAGCAGCTTGGGTGCCTCCTCTGGAAACACCATATATTTT
CDR3: CASSLGASSGNTIYF
V: TRBV5-6
J: TRBJ1-3
size: .
D: .

DNA: TGTGCCAGCAGTTCCACGAGGGCAGGGGAGACCCAGTACTTC
CDR3: CASSSTRAGETQYF
V: TRBV28
J: TRBJ2-5
size: .
D: .

DNA: TGTGCCAGCAGCGCCCCGGGACTAGCGGGCCTTTTCGCCTACAATGAGCAGTTCTTC
CDR3: CASSAPGLAGLFAYNEQFF
V: TRBV9
J: TRBJ2-1
size: .
D: TRBD2

DNA: TGTGCCTGGAGAGGGGGCACCTACAATGAGCAGTTCTTC
CDR3: CAWRGGTYNEQFF
V: TRBV30
J: TRBJ2-1
size: .
D: TRBD1

DNA: TGTGCCATCAGTGGTGGGGGGGCGGTCAGCTCCTACAATGAGCAGTTCTTC
CDR3: CAISGGGAVSSYNEQFF
V: TRBV10-3
J: TRBJ2-1
size: .
D: .

DNA: TGCGCCAGCAGCCAATTTCCGGGGGGGGTCCGGGAGGGAGCCAAAAACATTCAGTACTTC
CDR3: CASSQFPGGVREGAKNIQYF
V: TRBV4-1
J: TRBJ2-4
size: .
D: TRBD2

DNA: TGTGCCAGCAGCTTATCTGGACAGGGCTCCTATAATTCACCCCTCCACTTT
CDR3: CASSLSGQGSYNSPLHF
V: TRBV7-8
J: TRBJ1-6
size: .
D: TRBD1

DNA: TGTGCCAGCAGCTCTTACAGGTTGGGCACCTTC
CDR3: CASSSYRLGTF
V: TRBV6-1
J: TRBJ1-2
size: .
D: .

DNA: TGTGCCAGCAGCTGGTCGGGGGAGACCCAGTACTTC
CDR3: CASSWSGETQYF
V: TRBV7-2
J: TRBJ2-5
size: .
D: .

DNA: TGCGCCAGCAGGGGGTTCGAATCCTACGAGCAGTACTTC
CDR3: CASRGFESYEQYF
V: TRBV5-1
J: TRBJ2-7
size: .
D: .

DNA: TGTGCCAGCAGCATTGGGACGGACGAGCAGTACTTC
CDR3: CASSIGTDEQYF
V: TRBV21-1
J: TRBJ2-7
size: .
D: .